The next 12 T cell receptor beta chains were all read from a single sample in a study of shared clonotypes between healthy human individuals. Cells designated naive CD8 were CD45RO-negative and were positively selected for CCR7, with terminally differentiated effector memory CD45RA+ cells excluded. TCRdb's table, derived via immunoSEQ multiplex PCR, lists solely in-frame clones and lacks some. The data contain hundreds of thousands of clones, 95% to 98% of them singletons. Material for sequencing was naive CD8+ T cells sorted from blood. Every receptor here comes from a man aged 25 to 40 in good health.

J is TRBJ1-4 and V is TRBV5-6; tentative D call: TRBD1 (6 bases). Germline V gene data show CDR1 as SGHDT and CDR2 as YYEEEE. The length of the CDR3 is 15 residues. V was cut by 0 bases and J by 8 bases, with 14 bases left in between. The CDR3 DNA sequence: TGTGCCAGCAGCTTGGGTGGGACACAATTCGAAAAACTGTTTTTT. Its translation is CASSLGGTQFEKLFF.

The chain recombines TRBV7-9 with TRBJ1-5; D not resolved. The CDR3 is 14 residues long. The V end was cut by 5 bases, the J end by 3 bases, with 11 bases between. Germline V lookup: CDR1 SEHNR, CDR2 FQNEAQ (reference sequence). Here the CDR3 DNA reads TGTGCCAGCAGCCTTGCGGGATACAATCAGCCCCAGCATTTT. Protein product: CASSLAGYNQPQHF.

The V call is TRBV7-9, the J call TRBJ1-2; D gene ambiguous. Germline V CDR1 and CDR2: SEHNR, FQNEAQ (reference sequence). The CDR3 has 13 amino acids. V was trimmed by 5 bases and J by 8 bases, leaving 15 bases between them. This chain's CDR3 is CASSTHPRGGYTF. For the CDR3, the DNA is TGTGCCAGCAGCACCCACCCACGAGGGGGCTACACCTTC.

The J gene is TRBJ2-2, the V gene TRBV7-9; D ambiguous. The CDR3 runs to 15 residues. Germline V CDR1 and CDR2: SEHNR, FQNEAQ (reference sequence). V lost 8 bases, J lost 0 bases, and 13 bases lay in between. The chain's CDR3 is CASRSPTANTGELFF. CDR3 in DNA: TGTGCCAGCCGCTCCCCGACCGCGAACACCGGGGAGCTGTTTTTT.

For this clone: Distinct nucleotide sequences in the sample also encode this CDR3. The chain combines TRBV9 with TRBJ2-2; D remains unclear. Trimming pared 3 bases from V and 0 bases from J, leaving 0 bases between. Germline assignment: CDR1 SGDLS and CDR2 YYNGEE. The CDR3 covers 12 residues. For the CDR3, the DNA is TGTGCCAGCAGCGCGAACACCGGGGAGCTGTTTTTT. Its protein product is CASSANTGELFF.

The chain employs TRBV4-3 and TRBJ2-1, with 8 bases identical to TRBD2. The CDR3 sequence is 15 residues long. The trim removed 1 base at V and 5 bases at J, leaving 4 bases unmatched. Germline assignment: CDR1 LGHNA and CDR2 YSLEER. In nucleotides, the CDR3 is TGCGCCAGCAGCCAAGCAAGCGGGAGAAACAATGAGCAGTTCTTC. Translated: CASSQASGRNNEQFF.

V gene TRBV16 combines with J gene TRBJ2-3; D is undetermined. Looked up from germline, CDR1 is KGHSY and CDR2 is FQNENV. The V end lost 4 bases, the J end lost 6 bases, and 11 bases lay between the germline ends. This CDR3 is built from 13 residues. The CDR3 DNA reads as TGTGCCAGCAGCCCCTTACGGTCCGATACGCAGTATTTT. Its translation: CASSPLRSDTQYF. Variable domain in full (rest from reference TRBV16 and TRBJ2-3): GEEVAQTPKHLVRGEGQKAKLYCAPIKGHSYVFWYQQVLKNEFKFLISFQNENVFDETGMPKERFSAKCLPNSPCSLEIQATKLEDSAVYFCASSPLRSDTQYFGPGTRLTVL.

The chain combines TRBV7-9 with TRBJ2-7; D is possibly TRBD2 (5 bases). The V gene lost 5 bases and the J gene lost 0 bases, with 17 bases spanning the gap. The CDR3 loop spans 16 amino acids. Germline CDR1 and CDR2: SEHNR and FQNEAQ (reference sequence). In DNA form, the CDR3 reads TGTGCCAGCAGCCTATGGGATAGCGATAGCTCCTACGAGCAGTACTTC. Its translation: CASSLWDSDSSYEQYF. The whole variable domain, filled in from reference TRBV7-9 and TRBJ2-7, reads DTGVSQNPRHKITKRGQNVTFRCDPISEHNRLYWYRQTLGQGPEFLTYFQNEAQLEKSRLLSDRFSAERPKGSFSTLEIQRTEQGDSAMYLCASSLWDSDSSYEQYFGPGTRLTVT.

The chain is built from TRBV15 and TRBJ1-5, with TRBD1 matching 7 bases. Germline-derived CDR1 and CDR2 are LNHNV and YYDKDF (reference sequence). V gave up 5 bases and J gave up 1 base; unmatched junction bases: 2. The CDR3 extends over 14 amino acids. CDR3: CATSLQGSNQPQHF. Here the CDR3 DNA reads TGTGCCACCAGCCTACAGGGGAGCAATCAGCCCCAGCATTTT.

A remark on this clone: Other DNA sequences of this sample code for an identical CDR3. The genes are TRBV27 and TRBJ1-5; 8 bases are shared with TRBD1. Germline values: CDR1 MNHEY, CDR2 SMNVEV (reference sequence). The CDR3 is made up of 14 amino acids. Trimming removed 4 bases from V and 7 bases from J; junction bases left unmatched: 6. The CDR3 coding sequence is TGTGCCAGCAGTTCGACAGGGGCCGGCCAGCCCCAGCATTTT. As protein: CASSSTGAGQPQHF.

The genes are TRBV11-2 and TRBJ2-6; no reliable D call. Germline CDR1 SGHAT, CDR2 FQNNGV. The length of the CDR3 is 14 residues. With 6 bases removed from V and 4 bases from J, the gap between germline ends came to 10 bases. The CDR3 bases are TGTGCCAGCAGTTTCGTTTTCGGGGCCAACGTCCTGACTTTC. Translating it yields CASSFVFGANVLTF.

The chain has TRBV19 and TRBJ2-1; TRBD2 might be the D (6 bases). The CDR3 has 14 residues. Per the germline V gene, CDR1 is LNHDA and CDR2 is SQIVND (reference sequence). Trimming stripped 3 bases from V and 3 bases from J, with 9 bases between. CDR3: CASSIGGYYNEQFF. The CDR3 region has the DNA TGTGCCAGTAGTATCGGGGGATACTACAATGAGCAGTTCTTC.